This T cell receptor beta chain was sequenced in a study of blood T cell repertoires in COVID-19 (TCRdb year 2020). At the level of the whole study: Collaborator samples came from the United States, Italy and Spain and covered acute and convalescent phases of COVID-19. The repertoires were made available in a free public database intended to serve as a resource for research on the immune response to SARS-CoV-2. The prospective study material was composed of cDNA or gDNA derived from T cells, B-cell-depleted T cells, or PBMCs. A de-identified subject ID, COVID-19 status, age in years and sex were almost always included in the sample metadata. Deeply sampled blood TCRbeta repertoires from subjects exposed to, actively infected with, or recovered from COVID-19 were included in the dataset. Samples were obtained from the ongoing ImmuneRACE study (first 160 participants) and from 1,200 or so subjects provided by 6 global collaborators. Where available, HLA class I and class II types were obtained from metadata supplied by the sample provider rather than from assay-based typing. General findings and caveats noted by the study authors: Clinical and demographic metadata were provided uncurated, with the amount varying by source and participant.

From the germline V gene, CDR1 is MGHRA and CDR2 is YSYEKL. The CDR3 spans 19 residues, from the cysteine through the phenylalanine. Just the 57-base CDR3 DNA is kept, in frame starting at base 1. From V the trimming removes 1 base and from J it removes 0 bases, while the gene matches leave 11 bases of the junction unaccounted for. About this clone itself: It lacks a known antigen. There are no base qualities to consult, and no much larger clone falls within one base.

Collaborating institutions collected whole blood in K2EDTA tubes following their own protocols. For TCRbeta analysis, collaborator samples were shipped as frozen whole blood, as isolated PBMCs, or as DNA extracted from either sample type. The immunoSEQ Assay, a bias-controlled multiplex PCR, was used to amplify TCRbeta CDR3 regions from genomic DNA. In the authors' own workflow: Nucleated cell counts per sample were estimated from amplification of reference gene primers within the assay. To quantify the absolute abundance of each unique TCRbeta CDR3 rearrangement, sequence reads were collapsed and filtered. For each sample, productive Simpson clonality was calculated as the square root of Simpson's diversity index across productive rearrangements. The source is immuneACCESS, and TCRdb retained only in-frame sequences with V and J called. Part of the clones is not carried over; for the studies checked, unresolved V genes explain less than half of this, and the remainder is unexplained. The DNA gave D and trimming, while V, J and clone size come from that table. Recorded for this sample are about 190,000 clones; around 91% of them occurred a single time. Approximately 0.62% of the sample comes from the top ten.

This chain joins TRBV4-1 to TRBJ2-4; 8 middle bases align to TRBD2. The sequence was collected from a middle-aged man with acute or convalescent COVID-19. Material: peripheral blood. The CDR3 has the sequence CASSQAIPGGEVAKNIQYF. The DNA sequence is TGCGCCAGCAGCCAAGCTATCCCGGGGGGGGAAGTAGCCAAAAACATTCAGTACTTC.